This TCR beta chain was obtained from a study of CD8+ T cells in alopecia areata. Study as a whole: Each of the treated patients was given oral tofacitinib, 5 to 10 mg twice daily, for moderate-to-severe alopecia areata.

Patients with alopecia areata provided lesional scalp punch biopsies as well as peripheral blood. In regard to this clone: What it recognizes is unknown.

Whole-study findings and limits: Normal skin's resident alphabeta T cells are sequenced alongside lesional scalp T cells.

Trimming stripped 2 bases from V and 4 bases from J, with 15 bases between. CDR3 length equals 16 residues. Germline CDR1 is SGHRS and CDR2 is YFSETQ. Extraction of RNA preceded its reverse transcription into cDNA, which served as the sequencing template. TCRdb's table, derived via immunoSEQ multiplex PCR, lists solely in-frame clones and lacks some. The table shows roughly 150,000 clones, with around 47% occurring only once. Material: CD4+ T cells sorted from blood. This clonotype was obtained from a human donor with alopecia areata. This chain uses TRBV5-1 with TRBJ2-2, with D tentatively TRBD1 (6 bases). CDR3 DNA: TGCGCCAGCAGCTTCGGCAGGGGTATAGGCACCGGGGAGCTGTTTTTT. Its protein is CASSFGRGIGTGELFF.